The clone carrying this T cell receptor (beta chain) was counted ten times or more. Its antigen is not known. These data are taken from a study of T cells in Graves' hyperthyroidism and ophthalmopathy. Stable hyperthyroidism: no ophthalmopathy progression over 18 months of follow-up. The study excluded patients with uncontrolled infection, other autoimmune disease, pregnancy or lactation. Researchers took RNA transcripts and amplified the TCR beta CDR3 regions from them. Primed by the HTBI set, a first-round RT-PCR was run on the TCR CDR3. Via MiXCR, TCRdb re-called the multiplex PCR reads, giving one row per CDR3 protein. Counted here are hundreds of thousands of distinct CDR3 sequences, around 14% occurring once; the ten biggest clones make up approximately 7.5%. Trimming removed 6 bases from V and 6 bases from J; junction bases left unmatched: 7. This CDR3 comprises 13 residues. Germline loops: CDR1 MNHNS, CDR2 SASEGT.

Whole-study results and caveats: Stable hyperthyroidism and ophthalmopathy were separated using 13 V-J signatures.

The sample consisted of blood. The V call is TRBV6-1, the J call TRBJ1-2; 7 bases align to TRBD1. The receptor was derived from a woman between 18 and 30 years old with Graves' hyperthyroidism. The CDR3 protein is CASSSGTVDGYTF. In nucleotides, the CDR3 is TGTGCCAGCAGCTCTGGGACAGTTGATGGCTACACCTTC.